This paragraph covers one T cell receptor beta chain sequence. The antigen it binds to is not known. No base-level quality is on record; no much larger clone is a single base apart. This record comes from a study of blood T cell repertoires in COVID-19 (dated by TCRdb to the early 2020s). For context, the study as a whole: Samples from collaborators originated in the United States, Italy and Spain and spanned both the acute and convalescent phases of COVID-19. Nearly every sample came with metadata listing a de-identified subject ID, COVID-19 status, age in years and sex. HLA class I and class II types, where available, came from metadata supplied by the sample provider rather than from assay-based typing. The prospective study material was composed of cDNA or gDNA derived from T cells, B-cell-depleted T cells, or PBMCs. The samples were drawn from the first 160 participants of the ongoing ImmuneRACE study and from 950 to 1,500 subjects provided by 6 global collaborators. The repertoires were released in a freely available public database intended as a resource for research on the immune response to SARS-CoV-2. Deeply sampled blood TCRbeta repertoires from subjects exposed to, actively infected with, or recovered from COVID-19 were included in the dataset.

From the cysteine up to the phenylalanine, the CDR3 has a length of 15 residues. Of the read, only the CDR3 DNA is kept; its 45 bases are in frame from base 1. CDR1 is given as SEHNR and CDR2 as FQNEAQ, both from the germline V gene (reference sequence). Trimmed from V: 5 bases; trimmed from J: 9 bases; junction bases lacking a gene match: 9. The collaborating institutions used their own protocols to collect whole blood in K2EDTA tubes. For TCRbeta analysis, collaborators shipped samples in one of three forms: frozen whole blood, isolated PBMCs, or DNA extracted from either of those sample types. TCRbeta CDR3 regions were amplified from genomic DNA using the immunoSEQ Assay, a bias-controlled multiplex PCR. The published analysis was carried out like this. Within the assay, amplification of reference gene primers was used to estimate how many nucleated cells each sample contained. To quantify the absolute abundance of each unique TCRbeta CDR3 rearrangement, sequence reads were collapsed and filtered. Productive Simpson clonality was computed per sample as the square root of Simpson's diversity index over productive rearrangements. Here the immuneACCESS table is served through TCRdb, limited to in-frame sequences with V and J called. Missing clones are a known gap in these copies; in checked studies unresolved V genes cover under half, and the rest lacks a known reason. V, J and clone size were drawn from that table, and D and trimming were deduced from the DNA. For this sample there are around 160,000 clones; around 86% appear just once. Roughly 8.2% of the sample rests with the top ten.

Paper-wide results and their limitations: The amount of clinical and demographic metadata varied by source and participant and was provided uncurated.

Source material: peripheral blood. The chain links TRBV7-9 with TRBJ2-1; 11 of the junction bases match TRBD2. This clonotype originated in a man aged 55 to 70 with acute or convalescent COVID-19. The DNA reads TGTGCCAGCAGCCCTACTAGCGGGAGCGGTAGTGAGCAGTTCTTC. This translates into CASSPTSGSGSEQFF.